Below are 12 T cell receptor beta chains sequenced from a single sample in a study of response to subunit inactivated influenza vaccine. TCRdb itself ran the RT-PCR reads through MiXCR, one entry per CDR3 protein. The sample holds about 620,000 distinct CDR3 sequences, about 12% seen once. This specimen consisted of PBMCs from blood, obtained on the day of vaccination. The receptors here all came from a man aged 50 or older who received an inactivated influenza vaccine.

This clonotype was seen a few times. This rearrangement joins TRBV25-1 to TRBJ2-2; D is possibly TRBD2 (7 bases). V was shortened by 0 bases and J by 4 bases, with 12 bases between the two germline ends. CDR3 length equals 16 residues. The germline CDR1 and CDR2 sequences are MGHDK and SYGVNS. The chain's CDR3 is CASSEYPRGGTGELFF. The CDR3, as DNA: TGTGCCAGCAGTGAATATCCAAGGGGGGGCACCGGGGAGCTGTTTTTT.

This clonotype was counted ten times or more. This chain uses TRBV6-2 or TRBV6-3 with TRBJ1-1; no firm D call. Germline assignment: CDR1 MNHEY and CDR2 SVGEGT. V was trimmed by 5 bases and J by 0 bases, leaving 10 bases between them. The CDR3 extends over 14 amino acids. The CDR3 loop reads CASSKTEMNTEAFF. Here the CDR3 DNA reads TGTGCCAGCAGTAAAACAGAGATGAACACTGAAGCTTTCTTT.

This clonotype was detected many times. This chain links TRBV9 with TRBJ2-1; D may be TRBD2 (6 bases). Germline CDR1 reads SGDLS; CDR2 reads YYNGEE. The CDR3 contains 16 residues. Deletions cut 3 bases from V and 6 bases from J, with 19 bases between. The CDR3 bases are TGTGCCAGCAGCGAGACCGGGCGGGATTCCCTCAATGAGCAGTTCTTC. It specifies CASSETGRDSLNEQFF.

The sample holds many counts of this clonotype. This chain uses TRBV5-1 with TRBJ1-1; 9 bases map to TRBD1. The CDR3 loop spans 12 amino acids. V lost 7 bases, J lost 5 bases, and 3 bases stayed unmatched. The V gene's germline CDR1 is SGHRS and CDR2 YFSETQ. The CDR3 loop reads CASGTGSTEAFF. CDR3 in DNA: TGCGCCAGCGGGACAGGGTCGACTGAAGCTTTCTTT.

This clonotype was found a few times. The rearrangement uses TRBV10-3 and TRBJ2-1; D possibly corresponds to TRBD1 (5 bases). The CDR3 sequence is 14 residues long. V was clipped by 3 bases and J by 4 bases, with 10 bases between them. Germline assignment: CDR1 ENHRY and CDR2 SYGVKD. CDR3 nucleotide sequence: TGTGCCATCAGTGACGCGACAGCATACAATGAGCAGTTCTTC. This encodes CAISDATAYNEQFF.

CDR3: CASSLWGAGSNQPQHF. The DNA for the CDR3 is TGTGCCAGCAGCTTATGGGGTGCGGGTAGCAATCAGCCCCAGCATTTT. The V gene is TRBV7-2, the J gene TRBJ1-5; D remains unclear. CDR1 is SGHTA and CDR2 is FQGNSA in the germline V gene. Trimming removed 2 bases from V and 0 bases from J, with 11 bases in between. This CDR3 comprises 16 residues.

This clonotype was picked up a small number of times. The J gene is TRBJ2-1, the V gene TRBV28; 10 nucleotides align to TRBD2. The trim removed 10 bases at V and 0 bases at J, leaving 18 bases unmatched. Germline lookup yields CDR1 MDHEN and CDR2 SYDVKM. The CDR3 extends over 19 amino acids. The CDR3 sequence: CATLGQSRIAGGSYNEQFF. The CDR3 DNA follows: TGTGCCACCTTAGGACAGAGTCGAATAGCGGGAGGCTCCTACAATGAGCAGTTCTTC.

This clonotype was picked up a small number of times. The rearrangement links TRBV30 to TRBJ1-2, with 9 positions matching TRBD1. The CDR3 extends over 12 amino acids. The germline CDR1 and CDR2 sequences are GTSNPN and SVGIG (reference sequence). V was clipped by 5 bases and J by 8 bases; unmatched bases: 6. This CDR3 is CAWGQGSGGYTF. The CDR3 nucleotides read TGTGCCTGGGGACAGGGGTCGGGAGGCTACACCTTC.

The CDR3 DNA reads TGTGCCAGCAGCCGAAATAGCTTAGTTACCGGGGATGAGCAGTTCTTC. This sequence encodes CASSRNSLVTGDEQFF. The genes are TRBV2 and TRBJ2-1; TRBD2 might be the D (5 bases). The CDR3 sequence is 16 residues long. The germline V and J ends were trimmed by 6 bases and 8 bases, with 23 bases remaining between them. Germline lookup yields CDR1 SNHLY and CDR2 FYNNEI.

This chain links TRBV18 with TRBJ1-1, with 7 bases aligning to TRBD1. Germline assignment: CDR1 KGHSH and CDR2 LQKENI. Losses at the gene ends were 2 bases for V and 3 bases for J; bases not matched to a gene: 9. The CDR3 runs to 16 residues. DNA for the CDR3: TGTGCCAGCTCACCAGTGAGGGGGCATGAGGACACTGAAGCTTTCTTT. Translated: CASSPVRGHEDTEAFF. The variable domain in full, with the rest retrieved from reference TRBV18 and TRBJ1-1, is NAGVMQNPRHLVRRRGQEARLRCSPMKGHSHVYWYRQLPEEGLKFMVYLQKENIIDESGMPKERFSAEFPKEGPSILRIQQVVRGDSAAYFCASSPVRGHEDTEAFFGQGTRLTVV.

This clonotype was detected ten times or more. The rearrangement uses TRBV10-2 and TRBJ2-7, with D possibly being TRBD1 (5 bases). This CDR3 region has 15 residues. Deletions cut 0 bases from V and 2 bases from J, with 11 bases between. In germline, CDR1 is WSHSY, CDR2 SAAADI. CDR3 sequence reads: CASSESTGLPYEQYF. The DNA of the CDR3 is TGCGCCAGCAGTGAGTCAACAGGCCTACCCTACGAGCAGTACTTC.

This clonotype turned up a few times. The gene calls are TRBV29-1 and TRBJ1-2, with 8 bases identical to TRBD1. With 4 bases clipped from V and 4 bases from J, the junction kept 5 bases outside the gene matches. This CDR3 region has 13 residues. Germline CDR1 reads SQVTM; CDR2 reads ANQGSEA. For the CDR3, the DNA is TGCAGCGTTGCCGACAGGGGTGGCTATGGCTACACCTTC. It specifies CSVADRGGYGYTF.